These 29 T cell receptor beta chains were all obtained from the same sample, sequenced in a study of graft-versus-host responses after intestinal transplantation. Their recognized antigens are unknown. Sequenced by immunoSEQ multiplex PCR; TCRdb stores in-frame clones only, minus some. Of tens of thousands of clones listed, approximately 95% were seen once; the top ten hold roughly 0.21%. Sequencing was performed on unstimulated CD8+ T cells sorted from spleen or lymph node cells, taken before transplant. The source is a human donor who was the organ donor for an intestinal transplant.

With respect to this clone: The junction differs from germline at one of its ends, possibly a read error. This sequence joins TRBV4-1 and TRBJ1-2; 8 bases match TRBD1. The CDR3 spans 17 residues. Germline V gene data show CDR1 as MGHRA and CDR2 as YSYEKL. The CDR3 loop reads CASSQGGAGGANYGHTF. Here the CDR3 DNA reads TGCGCCAGCAGCCAAGGGGGGGCAGGGGGCGCCAACTATGGCCACACCTTC.

CDR3 sequence: CASSSGLTEDEQYF. DNA for the CDR3: TGTGCCAGCAGCTCGGGACTTACAGAGGACGAGCAGTACTTC. The chain carries TRBV5-6 and TRBJ2-7; weak D call: TRBD2 (6 bases). The germline V gene encodes CDR1 SGHDT and CDR2 YYEEEE. The V end lost 3 bases, the J end lost 5 bases, and 15 bases lay between the germline ends. This CDR3 is 14 amino acids long.

This rearrangement joins TRBV10-1 to TRBJ1-4; 7 bases align to TRBD1. CDR3 length equals 14 residues. In germline, CDR1 is WNHNN, CDR2 SYGVQD (reference sequence). Unmatched junction bases numbered 2, after V lost 3 bases and J lost 4 bases. DNA of the CDR3: TGCGCCAGCAGTGAAGACAGGGATAATGAAAAACTGTTTTTT. Translating it yields CASSEDRDNEKLFF.

The rearrangement joins TRBV4-3 to TRBJ2-4, with 11 bases aligning to TRBD2. Trimming cost V 2 bases and J 2 bases; bases outside gene matches: 11. In germline, CDR1 is LGHNA, CDR2 YSLEER. The CDR3 extends over 19 amino acids. CDR3 DNA: TGCGCCAGCAGCCAAAAACTAGCGGGGGTGACCGAAACCAAAAACATTCAGTACTTC. Protein sequence: CASSQKLAGVTETKNIQYF.

The chain recombines TRBV19 with TRBJ1-1; 10 bases are shared with TRBD1. In germline, CDR1 is LNHDA, CDR2 SQIVND (reference sequence). There are 14 residues in the CDR3. Trimming removed 5 bases from V and 3 bases from J; junction bases left unmatched: 3. CDR3 coding DNA: TGTGCCAGTAGTTCGGACAGGGGGTACACTGAAGCTTTCTTT. It translates to CASSSDRGYTEAFF.

The rearrangement uses TRBV28 and TRBJ1-1, with a possible D match to TRBD1 (5 bases). Germline loops: CDR1 MDHEN, CDR2 SYDVKM. Deletions cut 8 bases from V and 5 bases from J, with 18 bases between. The CDR3 consists of 14 residues. This chain's CDR3 is CASGRSMGGTEAFF. The CDR3 coding sequence is TGTGCCAGCGGCCGGAGTATGGGGGGGACTGAAGCTTTCTTT. The whole variable domain, remainder taken from reference TRBV28 and TRBJ1-1, is DVKVTQSSRYLVKRTGEKVFLECVQDMDHENMFWYRQDPGLGLRLIYFSYDVKMKEKGDIPEGYSVSREKKERFSLILESASTNQTSMYLCASGRSMGGTEAFFGQGTRLTVV.

The rearrangement joins TRBV11-3 to TRBJ2-7; D call uncertain. Germline-derived CDR1 and CDR2 are SGHNT and YENEEA. This CDR3 is 14 amino acids long. V was pared by 5 bases and J by 2 bases, with 13 bases between. CDR3 loop: CASSHIDRAYEQYF. The CDR3, as DNA: TGTGCCAGCAGCCACATCGACCGAGCCTACGAGCAGTACTTC.

The chain carries TRBV6-5 and TRBJ2-5; D is perhaps TRBD2 (5 bases). The CDR3 spans 15 residues. CDR1 and CDR2 (germline): MNHEY, SVGAGI. The V end lost 5 bases, the J end lost 6 bases, and 19 bases lay between the germline ends. The CDR3 here is CASSHILGPKQTQYF. The CDR3 DNA reads TGTGCCAGCAGTCATATACTAGGTCCAAAACAGACCCAGTACTTC.

The V gene is TRBV2, the J gene TRBJ1-6; D not resolved. The germline V gene encodes CDR1 SNHLY and CDR2 FYNNEI. V was trimmed by 3 bases and J by 13 bases, leaving 13 bases between them. CDR3 size: 13 residues. CDR3 DNA sequence: TGTGCCAGCAGTGAGGCCTCCGCGGCCCCCCTCCACTTT. Amino acids: CASSEASAAPLHF.

V and J are TRBV7-9 and TRBJ1-6; D is undetermined. The CDR3 length is 12 residues. CDR1 is SEHNR and CDR2 is FQNEAQ in the germline V gene (reference sequence). With 1 base removed from V and 10 bases from J, the gap between germline ends came to 5 bases. The CDR3 loop reads CASSLEQSPLHF. Here the CDR3 DNA reads TGTGCCAGCAGCTTAGAACAATCACCCCTCCACTTT. Filled out from reference TRBV7-9 and TRBJ1-6, the complete variable domain reads DTGVSQNPRHKITKRGQNVTFRCDPISEHNRLYWYRQTLGQGPEFLTYFQNEAQLEKSRLLSDRFSAERPKGSFSTLEIQRTEQGDSAMYLCASSLEQSPLHFGNGTRLTVT.

This clone was seen once. The chain links TRBV5-8 to TRBJ2-7; D gene ambiguous. The germline V gene has CDR1 SGHTS and CDR2 YDEGEE. V was pared by 4 bases and J by 2 bases, with 13 bases between. The CDR3 length is 14 residues. The CDR3 is CASSLRAGTYEQYF. CDR3 nucleotide sequence: TGTGCCAGCAGCCTAAGGGCCGGTACCTACGAGCAGTACTTC.

The CDR3 region has the DNA TGTGCCAGCAGTTACGCGGAAGACAATGAGCAGTTCTTC. Residues: CASSYAEDNEQFF. This chain uses TRBV6-5 with TRBJ2-1; no reliable D call. CDR1 and CDR2 (germline): MNHEY, SVGAGI. The CDR3 runs to 13 residues. With 2 bases removed from V and 5 bases from J, the gap between germline ends came to 7 bases.

V is TRBV19 and J is TRBJ2-3; D is undetermined. The germline V and J ends were trimmed by 2 bases and 0 bases, with 15 bases remaining between them. The CDR3 consists of 17 residues. The germline gives CDR1 LNHDA, CDR2 SQIVND (reference sequence). In DNA, the CDR3 is TGTGCCAGTAGTATAAACGGCGAATCTACTAGCACAGATACGCAGTATTTT. This codes for CASSINGESTSTDTQYF.

The chain is built from TRBV2 and TRBJ1-5; perhaps TRBD1 as D (5 bases). This CDR3 is 16 amino acids long. Germline values: CDR1 SNHLY, CDR2 FYNNEI. The germline V and J ends were trimmed by 11 bases and 6 bases, with 26 bases remaining between them. CDR3: CAATSVETDHGQPQHF. In DNA, the CDR3 is TGTGCCGCCACTTCAGTGGAGACAGACCATGGTCAGCCCCAGCATTTT.

The V and J genes are TRBV5-4 and TRBJ2-5, with D hard to call. Germline lookup yields CDR1 SGHNT and CDR2 YYREEE (reference sequence). The CDR3 runs to 14 residues. V lost 2 bases and J 0 bases, leaving 8 bases between the germline ends. CDR3 sequence (DNA): TGTGCCAGCAGCTTCCGGACGGACCAAGAGACCCAGTACTTC. It translates to CASSFRTDQETQYF.

V is TRBV28 and J is TRBJ2-7, with 9 bases that match TRBD1. V gave up 2 bases and J gave up 0 bases; unmatched junction bases: 5. This CDR3 region has 16 residues. CDR1 and CDR2 from the germline V gene are MDHEN and SYDVKM. The CDR3 coding sequence is TGTGCCAGCAGTTTAAACCGGGACAGGGTCTCCTACGAGCAGTACTTC. The encoded protein is CASSLNRDRVSYEQYF.

The chain joins TRBV19 to TRBJ1-1; possibly TRBD1 for D (5 bases). Germline V lookup: CDR1 LNHDA, CDR2 SQIVND (reference sequence). The CDR3 totals 14 residues. Trimming pared 6 bases from V and 3 bases from J, leaving 14 bases between. CDR3 sequence reads: CASSRTEGYTEAFF. CDR3 DNA: TGTGCCAGTAGCCGTACCGAGGGGTACACTGAAGCTTTCTTT.

The gene calls are TRBV4-1 and TRBJ2-7, with 10 bases lining up with TRBD1. This CDR3 spans 14 amino acids. J lost 5 bases, V lost 6 bases, and 7 bases had no gene match. Germline V CDR1 and CDR2: MGHRA, YSYEKL. The CDR3 DNA sequence: TGCGCCAGCAGGCCCGGGACAGGGGTTAACGAGCAGTACTTC. It specifies CASRPGTGVNEQYF.

This clone was counted between two and nine times. CDR3 protein: CASGALGADEKLFF. CDR3 bases: TGTGCCAGCGGCGCCCTCGGGGCCGACGAAAAACTGTTTTTT. V gene TRBV27 combines with J gene TRBJ1-4, with a weak D call TRBD1 (5 bases). CDR1 is MNHEY and CDR2 is SMNVEV in the germline V gene (reference sequence). The ends were cut back, 8 bases at V and 8 bases at J, with 18 bases in the middle. This CDR3 comprises 14 residues.

The genes are TRBV28 and TRBJ1-4, with D perhaps matching TRBD1 (5 bases). Deletions cut 5 bases from V and 5 bases from J, with 12 bases between. The CDR3 is made up of 14 amino acids. CDR1 and CDR2 (germline): MDHEN, SYDVKM. The CDR3 region is CASSPTVLNEKLFF. Written as DNA, the CDR3 is TGTGCCAGCAGTCCGACAGTCCTAAATGAAAAACTGTTTTTT.

The rearrangement uses TRBV30 and TRBJ1-3; 7 bases are a match to TRBD1. V trimming: 3 bases; J trimming: 6 bases; junction bases outside the gene matches: 8. The CDR3 totals 14 residues. Germline V lookup: CDR1 GTSNPN, CDR2 SVGIG (reference sequence). CDR3 protein: CAWRLTGFENTIYF. Written as DNA, the CDR3 is TGTGCCTGGAGACTGACAGGGTTTGAAAACACCATATATTTT.

The genes are TRBV6-5 and TRBJ1-1, with D unclear. The CDR3 is 13 amino acids. The V gene lost 0 bases and the J gene lost 4 bases, with 6 bases spanning the gap. Per the germline V gene, CDR1 is MNHEY and CDR2 is SVGAGI. The CDR3 nucleotides read TGTGCCAGCAGTTACTCCCACGGCACTGAAGCTTTCTTT. Amino acid sequence: CASSYSHGTEAFF.

The CDR3 is CAISGGATYEQYF. The CDR3, as DNA: TGTGCCATCAGTGGCGGGGCGACCTACGAGCAGTACTTC. The rearrangement joins TRBV10-3 to TRBJ2-7; D is possibly TRBD2 (6 bases). V lost 4 bases, J lost 2 bases, and 9 bases lay in between. The CDR3 runs 13 residues. Germline CDR1 and CDR2: ENHRY and SYGVKD.

The rearrangement uses TRBV5-1 and TRBJ2-7, with 11 bases lining up with TRBD1. J was trimmed by 3 bases and V by 3 bases; bases with no gene match: 5. The CDR3 extends over 15 amino acids. The germline CDR1 and CDR2 sequences are SGHRS and YFSETQ. The chain's CDR3 is CASSYPGQGVYEQYF. Here the CDR3 DNA reads TGCGCCAGCAGCTACCCGGGACAGGGGGTCTACGAGCAGTACTTC.

J is TRBJ1-5 and V is TRBV28; unclear D gene. V lost 3 bases, J lost 6 bases, and 15 bases lay in between. This CDR3 region has 15 residues. The V gene's germline CDR1 is MDHEN and CDR2 SYDVKM. The CDR3 sequence is CASSFTVEAGQPQHF. The CDR3 bases are TGTGCCAGCAGTTTCACCGTCGAGGCGGGTCAGCCCCAGCATTTT.

The chain uses TRBV11-2 and TRBJ2-3; D is possibly TRBD2 (5 bases). V lost 1 base to trimming and J lost 4 bases, with 12 bases between them. The CDR3 consists of 15 residues. CDR1 is SGHAT, CDR2 FQNNGV, per germline. The CDR3 region is CASSLAGFLPDTQYF. The CDR3 DNA is TGTGCCAGCAGCTTAGCGGGGTTCCTCCCAGATACGCAGTATTTT.

Notes on this clone: Other DNA variants within this sample encode the same CDR3. The chain combines TRBV5-8 with TRBJ2-7, with D possibly matching TRBD1 (5 bases). CDR1 and CDR2 (germline): SGHTS, YDEGEE. Trimming took 5 bases from V and 7 from J, leaving 16 bases between them. The CDR3 runs 13 residues. CDR3: CASRRPSREEQYF. The CDR3 DNA sequence: TGTGCCAGCAGACGTCCGAGCAGGGAAGAGCAGTACTTC.

This clone was seen once. The rearrangement uses TRBV15 and TRBJ2-3, with D possibly matching TRBD1 (5 bases). The CDR3 extends over 15 amino acids. In germline, CDR1 is LNHNV, CDR2 YYDKDF (reference sequence). V lost 5 bases and J 2 bases, leaving 14 bases between the germline ends. CDR3 bases: TGTGCCACCAGCGACAGCGAGAAACCCACAGATACGCAGTATTTT. Protein product: CATSDSEKPTDTQYF.

This chain joins TRBV10-3 and TRBJ1-2; D is unresolved. This CDR3 is built from 13 residues. Germline V gene data show CDR1 as ENHRY and CDR2 as SYGVKD. V was cut by 4 bases and J by 5 bases, with 11 bases left in between. The DNA of the CDR3 is TGTGCCATCAGTGGGTCACTTGGATATGGCTACACCTTC. This translates into CAISGSLGYGYTF.